This T cell receptor beta chain was sequenced in a study of control samples from healthy donors and cancer patients. Trimming removed 2 bases from V and 5 bases from J, with 10 bases in between. The CDR3 loop spans 14 amino acids. Germline loops: CDR1 SNHLY, CDR2 FYNNEI. Profiling relied on immunoSEQ multiplex PCR, and the TCRdb table lists in-frame clones only, not all of them. The data contain roughly 40,000 clones, 75% to 90% of them singletons. The TCR sequence derives from a man aged 60 to 69 in good health. The sequenced material came from blood. The J gene is TRBJ2-1, the V gene TRBV2; tentatively, D is TRBD2 (5 bases). CDR3 protein: CASSELRADNEQFF. As DNA, the CDR3 is TGTGCCAGCAGTGAATTGCGGGCAGACAATGAGCAGTTCTTC.